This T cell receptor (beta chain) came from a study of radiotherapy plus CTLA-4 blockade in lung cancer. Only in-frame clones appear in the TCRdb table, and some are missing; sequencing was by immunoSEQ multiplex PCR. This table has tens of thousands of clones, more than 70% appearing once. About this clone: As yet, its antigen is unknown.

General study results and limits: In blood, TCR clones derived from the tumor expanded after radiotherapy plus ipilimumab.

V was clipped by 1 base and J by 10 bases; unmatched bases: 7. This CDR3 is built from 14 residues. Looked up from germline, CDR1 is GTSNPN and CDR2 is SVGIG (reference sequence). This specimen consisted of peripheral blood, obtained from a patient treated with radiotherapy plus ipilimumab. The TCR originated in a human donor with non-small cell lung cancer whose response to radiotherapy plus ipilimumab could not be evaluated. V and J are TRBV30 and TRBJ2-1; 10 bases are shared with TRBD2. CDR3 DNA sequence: TGTGCCTGGAGTGCCCTAGCGGGAGTTAGCGAGCAGTTCTTC. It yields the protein CAWSALAGVSEQFF.